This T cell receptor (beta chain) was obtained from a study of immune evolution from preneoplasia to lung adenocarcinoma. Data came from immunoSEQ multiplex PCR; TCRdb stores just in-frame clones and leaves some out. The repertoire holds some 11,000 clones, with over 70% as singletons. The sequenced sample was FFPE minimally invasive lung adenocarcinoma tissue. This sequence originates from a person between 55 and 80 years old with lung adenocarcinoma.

DNA for the CDR3: TGTGCCAGCAGCTTGGACCCGAATGAAAAACTGTTTTTT. The encoded protein is CASSLDPNEKLFF. The rearrangement joins TRBV5-4 to TRBJ1-4; D is unclear. This CDR3 contains 13 residues. V gave up 0 bases and J gave up 5 bases, with 5 bases separating them. Germline V CDR1 and CDR2: SGHNT, YYREEE (reference sequence).